These 18 T cell receptor beta chains share one sample of origin, sequenced in a study of circulating tumor DNA in untreated peripheral T-cell lymphoma. Produced via immunoSEQ multiplex PCR; TCRdb's table is partial and in-frame only. This table has some 10,000 clones, around four fifths appearing once. Material: tumor tissue. These TCRs come from a human donor with peripheral T-cell lymphoma.

The V call is TRBV6-1, the J call TRBJ1-5; no clear D. This CDR3 is built from 14 residues. The germline V gene encodes CDR1 MNHNS and CDR2 SASEGT. V was clipped by 1 base and J by 7 bases, with 11 bases between them. The CDR3 region is CASSEGSVWQPQHF. Here the CDR3 DNA reads TGTGCCAGCAGTGAAGGGAGTGTCTGGCAGCCCCAGCATTTT.

This chain connects TRBV12-5 to TRBJ2-7; D not resolved. Looked up from germline, CDR1 is LGHNT and CDR2 is FRNRAP. This CDR3 is 13 amino acids long. The CDR3 is CASIQGWGYEQYF. The CDR3 region has the DNA TGTGCCAGCATCCAAGGGTGGGGATACGAGCAGTACTTC.

The gene calls are TRBV29-1 and TRBJ1-2; D is unresolved. CDR1 SQVTM and CDR2 ANQGSEA come from the germline V gene. CDR3 size: 16 residues. Trimming stripped 0 bases from V and 1 base from J, with 15 bases between. The CDR3 DNA sequence: TGCAGCGTTGAAGATCTGCAAGGAACGAATAACTATGGCTACACCTTC. Encoded protein: CSVEDLQGTNNYGYTF.

The J gene is TRBJ2-3, the V gene TRBV18; a weak D match, TRBD2 (5 bases). Trimming removed 3 bases at V and 5 bases at J, with 15 bases between. From germline, CDR1 is KGHSH and CDR2 LQKENI. The length of the CDR3 is 15 residues. The CDR3 DNA reads TGTGCCAGCTCACCGATGGGGAGAGGAGGAGATACGCAGTATTTT. Its translation is CASSPMGRGGDTQYF.

J is TRBJ1-4 and V is TRBV15; D remains unclear. This CDR3 region has 14 residues. Germline CDR1 and CDR2: LNHNV and YYDKDF (reference sequence). Trimming shortened V by 1 base and J by 7 bases, and 10 bases separated the two germline ends. Written as DNA, the CDR3 is TGTGCCACCAGCAGAGTCAGGATGGGTGAAAAACTGTTTTTT. It encodes CATSRVRMGEKLFF.

CDR3 in amino acids: CASRQQGRNQPQHF. In DNA form, the CDR3 reads TGTGCCAGCAGACAACAGGGGCGCAATCAGCCCCAGCATTTT. The chain carries TRBV9 and TRBJ1-5, with 7 bases that match TRBD1. Germline V gene data show CDR1 as SGDLS and CDR2 as YYNGEE. CDR3 size: 14 residues. J was trimmed by 2 bases and V by 5 bases; bases with no gene match: 4.

This chain links TRBV4-1 with TRBJ1-2, with 9 bases that match TRBD1. The CDR3 is 14 residues long. Germline lookup yields CDR1 MGHRA and CDR2 YSYEKL. V was pared by 2 bases and J by 6 bases, with 4 bases of the junction left unmatched. The CDR3 sequence: CASSQLQGADGYTF. CDR3 sequence (DNA): TGCGCCAGCAGCCAACTACAGGGGGCGGATGGCTACACCTTC.

The chain uses TRBV15 and TRBJ1-5; D unclear. The CDR3 runs to 15 residues. With 0 bases removed from V and 0 bases from J, the gap between germline ends came to 6 bases. Per germline, CDR1 LNHNV and CDR2 YYDKDF (reference sequence). CDR3 nucleotides: TGTGCCACCAGCAGAGAGGACTATAGCAATCAGCCCCAGCATTTT. Its translation: CATSREDYSNQPQHF.

The chain combines TRBV30 with TRBJ2-6; 7 bases line up with TRBD2. V lost 3 bases to trimming and J lost 0 bases; unmatched junction nucleotides: 11. Germline assignment: CDR1 GTSNPN and CDR2 SVGIG (reference sequence). This CDR3 has 18 amino acids. The CDR3 bases are TGTGCCTGGAGGCCCTTCGGGGGGTTCGGCTCTGGGGCCAACGTCCTGACTTTC. The encoded protein is CAWRPFGGFGSGANVLTF.

This sequence joins TRBV12-5 and TRBJ1-1; TRBD1 matches 7 bases. The CDR3 loop spans 12 amino acids. With 7 bases clipped from V and 7 bases from J, the junction kept 6 bases outside the gene matches. The germline gives CDR1 LGHNT, CDR2 FRNRAP. Here the CDR3 reads CASDEQGGEAFF. In DNA, the CDR3 is TGTGCTAGTGATGAGCAGGGGGGTGAAGCTTTCTTT. Variable domain in full (rest from reference TRBV12-5 and TRBJ1-1): DARVTQTPRHKVTEMGQEVTMRCQPILGHNTVFWYRQTMMQGLELLAYFRNRAPLDDSGMPKDRFSAEMPDATLATLKIQPSEPRDSAVYFCASDEQGGEAFFGQGTRLTVV.

The chain links TRBV29-1 to TRBJ1-3; D gene ambiguous. Germline CDR1 reads SQVTM; CDR2 reads ANQGSEA. CDR3 length equals 12 residues. Deletions cut 7 bases from V and 0 bases from J, with 7 bases between. CDR3 sequence reads: CSGRISGNTIYF. The DNA of the CDR3 is TGCAGCGGACGGATCTCTGGAAACACCATATATTTT. The full variable domain, rest sourced from reference TRBV29-1 and TRBJ1-3, is SAVISQKPSRDICQRGTSLTIQCQVDSQVTMMFWYRQQPGQSLTLIATANQGSEATYESGFVIDKFPISRPNLTFSTLTVSNMSPEDSSIYLCSGRISGNTIYFGEGSWLTVV.

This chain joins TRBV29-1 and TRBJ1-1, with unresolved D. CDR1 and CDR2 from the germline V gene are SQVTM and ANQGSEA. Trimming left V 4 bases short and J 1 base short, with 7 bases between. The CDR3 spans 12 residues. The CDR3 nucleotides are TGCAGCGTTGGGTCCACGAACACTGAAGCTTTCTTT. It translates to CSVGSTNTEAFF.

The chain has TRBV6-8 and TRBJ1-6; 8 bases are shared with TRBD1. Germline lookup yields CDR1 MNHGY and CDR2 SAAAGT. Trimming removed 6 bases from V and 10 bases from J; junction bases left unmatched: 11. The CDR3 runs 15 residues. This chain's CDR3 is CASRKTGAGGSPLHF. The CDR3 DNA reads TGTGCCAGCAGAAAGACAGGGGCAGGGGGATCACCCCTCCACTTT.

The chain has TRBV19 and TRBJ1-4; D gene unclear. Germline values: CDR1 LNHDA, CDR2 SQIVND (reference sequence). V shed 4 bases and J shed 0 bases, with 6 bases lying between them. The CDR3 has 14 residues. CDR3: CASSTGSTNEKLFF. CDR3 coding DNA: TGTGCCAGTAGTACAGGCTCAACTAATGAAAAACTGTTTTTT.

This clone was seen a handful of times. For the CDR3, the DNA is TGTGCCTGGAGTAAACAGGGTTCATGGGATACGCAGTATTTT. This gives the protein CAWSKQGSWDTQYF. The V call is TRBV30, the J call TRBJ2-3, with D possibly matching TRBD1 (6 bases). The CDR3 extends over 14 amino acids. V lost 2 bases and J lost 6, with 15 bases in between. Germline values: CDR1 GTSNPN, CDR2 SVGIG (reference sequence). Variable domain in full (rest from reference TRBV30 and TRBJ2-3): SQTIHQWPATLVQPVGSPLSLECTVEGTSNPNLYWYRQAAGRGLQLLFYSVGIGQISSEVPQNLSASRPQDRQFILSSKKLLLSDSGFYLCAWSKQGSWDTQYFGPGTRLTVL.

Comment on this clone: The CDR3 carries no conserved terminal phenylalanine or tryptophan, so it likely arises from a read error. The CDR3 sequence: CASSMGLAGYEQYL. Written as DNA, the CDR3 is TGCGCCAGCAGCATGGGACTAGCGGGCTACGAGCAGTACCTC. V gene TRBV5-1 combines with J gene TRBJ2-7, with 12 positions matching TRBD2. Looked up from germline, CDR1 is SGHRS and CDR2 is YFSETQ. There are 14 residues in the CDR3. The J segment lost 3 bases and the V segment lost 4 bases, leaving 2 bases of the junction unmatched.

A note on this clone: The germline gene is not matched at one end of the junction; a read error may be the cause. This chain uses TRBV6-8 with TRBJ1-2; 7 bases are shared with TRBD1. Germline assignment: CDR1 MNHGY and CDR2 SAAAGT. CDR3 length: 16 residues. Written as DNA, the CDR3 is TGTGCCAGCAGCAGACGACAGGGACTCGCTAACTATGGCTACACTTTC. Translating gives CASSRRQGLANYGYTF.

In this sample, this clone turned up a few times. V usage is TRBV19 and J usage is TRBJ2-3; D gene ambiguous. This CDR3 region has 15 residues. From germline, CDR1 is LNHDA and CDR2 SQIVND (reference sequence). Trimming stripped 2 bases from V and 7 bases from J, with 16 bases between. The CDR3 protein is CASSIRTPQGHTQYF. For the CDR3, the DNA is TGTGCCAGTAGTATACGTACGCCTCAAGGACATACGCAGTATTTT.